The 24 T cell receptor beta chains in this list originate from one sample, sequenced in a study of blood T cell repertoires in COVID-19. The method was immunoSEQ multiplex PCR; TCRdb's version includes in-frame clones alone and lacks a portion of them. In the table there are some 80,000 clones, roughly four fifths of which are singletons. What was sequenced was peripheral blood. All receptors derive from a woman between 70 and 85 years old with acute or convalescent COVID-19.

J is TRBJ2-1 and V is TRBV6-5, with D possibly being TRBD1 (5 bases). V was pared by 6 bases and J by 1 base, with 7 bases between. Germline lookup yields CDR1 MNHEY and CDR2 SVGAGI. The CDR3 runs 13 residues. The CDR3 DNA follows: TGTGCCAGCAGGGCAGGGTCCTACAATGAGCAGTTCTTC. Amino acid sequence: CASRAGSYNEQFF.

This clone was observed a handful of times. The rearrangement uses TRBV27 and TRBJ2-2; 7 bases are a match to TRBD2. CDR3 length: 14 residues. J gave up 5 bases and V 8 bases, and 8 bases lay outside the gene matches. From germline, CDR1 is MNHEY and CDR2 SMNVEV (reference sequence). The CDR3 region is CASAAGRGTGELFF. CDR3 coding DNA: TGTGCCAGCGCGGCAGGGCGGGGGACCGGGGAGCTGTTTTTT.

The chain links TRBV2 to TRBJ2-1, with TRBD2 as a possible D gene (5 bases). The CDR3 covers 12 residues. Germline loops: CDR1 SNHLY, CDR2 FYNNEI. Trimming pared 8 bases from V and 12 bases from J, leaving 17 bases between. CDR3 protein: CASGTRTPVQFF. In DNA form, the CDR3 reads TGTGCCAGCGGAACTCGGACTCCAGTGCAGTTCTTC.

Ten or more counts support this clone. The J gene is TRBJ2-2, the V gene TRBV23-1; 12 bases map to TRBD1. TRBV23-1 is labeled an ORF, and its function is uncertain. This CDR3 is built from 18 residues. V dropped 4 bases and J dropped 2; count of bases not matched to a gene: 8. CDR3 bases: TGCGCCAGCAGTCTTTGTGGGACAGGGGGCAATAACACCGGGGAGCTGTTTTTT. This translates into CASSLCGTGGNNTGELFF.

This clone was counted between two and nine times. The gene calls are TRBV27 and TRBJ2-7, with 8 bases matching TRBD1. Germline-derived CDR1 and CDR2 are MNHEY and SMNVEV (reference sequence). With V trimmed by 6 bases and J by 4 bases, 8 bases remained unmatched. The CDR3 is made up of 14 amino acids. The CDR3 reads CASRLRQGYYEQYF. The CDR3 DNA follows: TGTGCCAGCAGACTTAGACAGGGGTATTACGAGCAGTACTTC.

This sequence joins TRBV15 and TRBJ2-5; D unresolved. Germline V lookup: CDR1 LNHNV, CDR2 YYDKDF (reference sequence). Trimming stripped 0 bases from V and 5 bases from J, with 7 bases between. This CDR3 contains 13 residues. In nucleotides, the CDR3 is TGTGCCACCAGCAGAGAACGTGAGGAGACCCAGTACTTC. It encodes CATSREREETQYF.

This clone has more than one count but fewer than ten. The J gene is TRBJ2-1, the V gene TRBV7-3; TRBD2 matches 10 bases. CDR1 SGHTA and CDR2 FQGTGA come from the germline V gene. Trimming removed 5 bases from V and 4 bases from J; junction bases left unmatched: 8. The CDR3 loop spans 16 amino acids. The CDR3 protein is CASSPLGLAEYNEQFF. The CDR3 nucleotides are TGTGCCAGCAGCCCCCTAGGACTAGCGGAATACAATGAGCAGTTCTTC.

On this clone itself: The CDR3 carries no conserved terminal phenylalanine or tryptophan, so it likely arises from a read error. The DNA is left out, because the CDR3 cannot be placed on it with certainty; the CDR3 is given as TCRdb lists it. The chain recombines TRBV6-7 with TRBJ1-2. TRBV6-7 qualifies as an ORF whose function is uncertain. The CDR3 totals 10 residues, both ends included. This chain's CDR3 is CASSYPTGIV.

The J gene is TRBJ1-1, the V gene TRBV19, with a tentative D call TRBD1 (6 bases). This CDR3 has 15 residues. The V end was cut by 4 bases, the J end by 3 bases, with 15 bases between. Per germline, CDR1 LNHDA and CDR2 SQIVND (reference sequence). The CDR3 DNA sequence: TGTGCCAGTAGTAACCTGGGACACCCGTACACTGAAGCTTTCTTT. As protein: CASSNLGHPYTEAFF.

This chain uses TRBV19 with TRBJ2-2; D call uncertain. Germline V CDR1 and CDR2: LNHDA, SQIVND (reference sequence). The CDR3 totals 13 residues. Trimming cost V 5 bases and J 7 bases, with 11 bases left between them. CDR3 amino acids: CASSPSGLGELFF. The CDR3 region has the DNA TGTGCCAGTAGTCCTTCGGGTCTCGGGGAGCTGTTTTTT.

The chain has TRBV7-2 and TRBJ2-2; D possibly corresponds to TRBD1 (5 bases). Per the germline V gene, CDR1 is SGHTA and CDR2 is FQGNSA. The V end was cut by 1 base, the J end by 4 bases, with 10 bases between. This CDR3 is built from 15 residues. In DNA, the CDR3 is TGTGCCAGCAGCTTAGTCGGCAGGGCCACCGGGGAGCTGTTTTTT. Translated: CASSLVGRATGELFF.

In this sample, this clone turned up once. V usage is TRBV18 and J usage is TRBJ1-1; D gene uncertain. This CDR3 spans 13 amino acids. V was cut by 5 bases and J by 1 base, with 8 bases left in between. Germline lookup yields CDR1 KGHSH and CDR2 LQKENI. The CDR3 DNA sequence: TGTGCCAGCTCATCCTCGGGGAACACTGAAGCTTTCTTT. Translating gives CASSSSGNTEAFF.

The chain carries TRBV30 and TRBJ2-2; 11 bases align to TRBD1. With 0 bases clipped from V and 5 bases from J, the junction kept 11 bases outside the gene matches. CDR1 and CDR2 (germline): GTSNPN, SVGIG (reference sequence). This CDR3 has 18 residues. The CDR3 here is CAWSVLGQGAKRTGELFF. The CDR3 nucleotides read TGTGCCTGGAGTGTACTTGGACAGGGGGCGAAAAGGACCGGGGAGCTGTTTTTT.

This clone is a singleton in its sample. V and J are TRBV11-1 and TRBJ2-1, with D perhaps TRBD2 (5 bases). This CDR3 spans 16 amino acids. V lost 2 bases and J lost 0, with 11 bases in between. Germline V lookup: CDR1 SGHAT, CDR2 FQDESV (reference sequence). CDR3 coding DNA: TGTGCCAGCAGCTTAAGTCGAGGGAGCTCCTACAATGAGCAGTTCTTC. Amino acids: CASSLSRGSSYNEQFF.

The chain recombines TRBV30 with TRBJ1-5; no clear D gene. The V end was cut by 0 bases, the J end by 0 bases, with 18 bases between. The germline V gene has CDR1 GTSNPN and CDR2 SVGIG (reference sequence). This CDR3 region has 18 residues. This CDR3 is CAWSVSPGSPYSNQPQHF. The CDR3 DNA is TGTGCCTGGAGTGTTTCTCCCGGGAGTCCTTATAGCAATCAGCCCCAGCATTTT. Full variable domain (missing parts from reference TRBV30 and TRBJ1-5): SQTIHQWPATLVQPVGSPLSLECTVEGTSNPNLYWYRQAAGRGLQLLFYSVGIGQISSEVPQNLSASRPQDRQFILSSKKLLLSDSGFYLCAWSVSPGSPYSNQPQHFGDGTRLSIL.

In this sample, this clone turned up once. The chain links TRBV19 to TRBJ2-1; TRBD1 agrees at 7 bases. V lost 3 bases and J lost 4; bases outside the gene matches: 9. Germline CDR1 reads LNHDA; CDR2 reads SQIVND (reference sequence). The CDR3 has 16 amino acids. CDR3 sequence reads: CASSIQTGARYNEQFF. CDR3 DNA sequence: TGTGCCAGTAGTATTCAAACAGGGGCGAGGTACAATGAGCAGTTCTTC.

V is TRBV2 and J is TRBJ2-5, with 7 bases matching TRBD1. This CDR3 has 14 residues. Trimming at V came to 7 bases and at J to 4 bases, leaving 9 bases not matched to a gene. Germline V gene lookup returns CDR1 SNHLY and CDR2 FYNNEI. The CDR3 DNA sequence: TGTGCCAGCACTAGCCAGGGGGTCCGAGAGACCCAGTACTTC. Translation: CASTSQGVRETQYF.

This clone was seen a few times. The chain couples TRBV2 to TRBJ1-5; no definite D call. The germline V and J ends were trimmed by 8 bases and 5 bases, with 25 bases remaining between them. This CDR3 contains 17 residues. From germline, CDR1 is SNHLY and CDR2 FYNNEI. The CDR3 nucleotides are TGTGCCAGCCGCGCGGCCCATTATAAGGGAGTGGATCAGCCCCAGCATTTT. Translating it yields CASRAAHYKGVDQPQHF.

V usage is TRBV7-3 and J usage is TRBJ2-1; 7 nucleotides align to TRBD1. CDR1 is SGHTA, CDR2 FQGTGA, per germline. CDR3 length: 15 amino acids. The ends lost 2 bases at V and 0 bases at J; junction bases unmatched: 1. The CDR3 loop reads CASSLYRGSYNEQFF. The CDR3 DNA reads TGTGCCAGCAGCTTATACAGGGGCTCCTACAATGAGCAGTTCTTC.

The J gene is TRBJ1-6, the V gene TRBV1. TRBV1 is assigned pseudogene status. The CDR3 covers 16 residues. This CDR3 reads CTSSQDTGSYNSPLHF. The CDR3, as DNA: TGCACCAGCAGCCAAGATACGGGGTCCTATAATTCACCCCTCCACTTT.

The chain joins TRBV7-3 to TRBJ2-1; 10 bases map to TRBD2. The ends lost 5 bases at V and 8 bases at J; junction bases unmatched: 6. Germline lookup yields CDR1 SGHTA and CDR2 FQGTGA. This CDR3 spans 14 amino acids. As DNA, the CDR3 is TGTGCCAGCAGCCGAACCCTAGCGGGAGATGAGCAGTTCTTC. It encodes CASSRTLAGDEQFF. The entire variable domain, with the rest obtained from reference TRBV7-3 and TRBJ2-1, is as follows: GAGVSQTPSNKVTEKGKYVELRCDPISGHTALYWYRQSLGQGPEFLIYFQGTGAADDSGLPNDRFFAVRPEGSVSTLKIQRTERGDSAVYLCASSRTLAGDEQFFGPGTRLTVL.

The chain combines TRBV25-1 with TRBJ2-7; 7 positions agree with TRBD1. The CDR3 length is 13 residues. After removal of 4 bases from V and 6 bases from J, the junction contained 6 bases not matched to a gene. Germline CDR1 reads MGHDK; CDR2 reads SYGVNS. CDR3 DNA: TGTGCCAGCAGTGCGGGACAGCTAAGCGAGCAGTACTTC. Protein: CASSAGQLSEQYF.

This clone showed up just a few times. V and J are TRBV6-2 or TRBV6-3 and TRBJ2-1; D possibly corresponds to TRBD2 (6 bases). Germline V gene data show CDR1 as MNHEY and CDR2 as SVGEGT. The CDR3 covers 15 residues. V was clipped by 2 bases and J by 0 bases, with 8 bases between them. The CDR3 coding sequence is TGTGCCAGCAGTTACGCGGGGAGCTCCTACAATGAGCAGTTCTTC. Translation gives CASSYAGSSYNEQFF.

The rearrangement uses TRBV3-1 (or the pseudogene TRBV3-2) and TRBJ2-2; 10 bases are a match to TRBD2. V lost 5 bases and J lost 2; bases outside the gene matches: 8. CDR3 length: 17 amino acids. Germline CDR1 is LGHDT and CDR2 is YNNKEL (reference sequence). CDR3 in DNA: TGTGCCAGCAGCTTAAGCGGGAGGGCCCTCAACACCGGGGAGCTGTTTTTT. Translation: CASSLSGRALNTGELFF.